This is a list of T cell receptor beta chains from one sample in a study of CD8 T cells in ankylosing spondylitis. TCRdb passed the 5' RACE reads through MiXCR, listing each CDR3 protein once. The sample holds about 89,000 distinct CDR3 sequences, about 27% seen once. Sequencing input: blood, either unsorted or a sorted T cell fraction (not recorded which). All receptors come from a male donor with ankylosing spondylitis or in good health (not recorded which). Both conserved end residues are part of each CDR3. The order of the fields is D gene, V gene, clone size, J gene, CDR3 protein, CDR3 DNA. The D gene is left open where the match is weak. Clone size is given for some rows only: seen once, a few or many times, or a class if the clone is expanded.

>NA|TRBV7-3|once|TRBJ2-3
CASSLTPRALEYF
TGTGCCAGCAGCTTAACACCCAGGGCGTTAGAGTATTTT
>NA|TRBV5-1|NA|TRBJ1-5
CASSLDSGAGAQPQHF
TGCGCCAGCAGCTTGGATTCGGGGGCAGGGGCTCAGCCCCAGCATTTT
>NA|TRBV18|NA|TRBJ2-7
CACSQDSYEQYF
TGTGCCTGCTCACAGGACAGTTACGAGCAGTACTTC
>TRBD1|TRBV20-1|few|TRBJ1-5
CSARDPGGLDQPQHF
TGCAGTGCTAGAGATCCAGGGGGCTTGGATCAGCCCCAGCATTTT
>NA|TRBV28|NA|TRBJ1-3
CASSDWTGISGNTIYF
TGTGCCAGCAGTGATTGGACGGGAATCTCTGGAAACACCATATATTTT
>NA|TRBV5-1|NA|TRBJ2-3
CASSAATDTQYF
TGCGCCAGCAGCGCGGCCACAGATACGCAGTATTTT
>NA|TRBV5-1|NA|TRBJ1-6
CASRAGFEDSPLHF
TGCGCCAGCAGGGCCGGGTTTGAGGATTCACCCCTCCACTTT
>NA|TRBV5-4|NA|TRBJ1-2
CASSLSGPDGYTF
TGTGCCAGCAGCTTGTCGGGGCCCGATGGCTACACCTTC
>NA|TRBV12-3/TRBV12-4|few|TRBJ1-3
CASSLPVGSSGNTIYF
TGTGCCAGCAGCTTGCCTGTTGGGAGCTCTGGAAACACCATATATTTT
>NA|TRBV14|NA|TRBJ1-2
CASSRQGATFNYGYTF
TGTGCCAGCAGCCGGCAGGGTGCAACGTTTAACTATGGCTACACCTTC
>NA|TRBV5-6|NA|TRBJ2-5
CASSLEGSGTQYF
TGTGCCAGCAGCTTGGAAGGAAGTGGGACCCAGTACTTC
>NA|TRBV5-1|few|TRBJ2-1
CASSLEPSHEQFF
TGCGCCAGCAGCTTGGAACCCTCCCATGAGCAGTTCTTC
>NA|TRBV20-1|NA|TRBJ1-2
CSASPGAGYGYTF
TGCAGTGCTAGTCCGGGGGCTGGCTATGGCTACACCTTC
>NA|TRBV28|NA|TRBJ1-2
CASSQTMTGYTF
TGTGCCAGCAGCCAAACTATGACGGGCTACACCTTC
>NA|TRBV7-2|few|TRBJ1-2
CASSLVIPQVYGYTF
TGTGCCAGCAGCTTAGTGATCCCCCAGGTTTATGGCTACACCTTC
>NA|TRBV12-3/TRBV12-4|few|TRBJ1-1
CGGAVGMNTEAFF
TGTGGGGGGGCAGTTGGGATGAACACTGAAGCTTTCTTT
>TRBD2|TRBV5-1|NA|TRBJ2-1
CASRPGLAGGNEQFF
TGCGCCAGCAGACCCGGACTAGCGGGGGGGAATGAGCAGTTCTTC
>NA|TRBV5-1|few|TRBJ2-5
CASSVALGETQYF
TGCGCCAGCAGCGTGGCGCTTGGAGAGACCCAGTACTTC
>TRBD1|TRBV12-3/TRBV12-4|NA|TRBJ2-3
CASSLRSTGKDTQYF
TGTGCCAGCAGTTTACGATCGACAGGGAAGGATACGCAGTATTTT
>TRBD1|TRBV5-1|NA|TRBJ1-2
CASSLRDRTYGYTF
TGCGCCAGCAGCTTACGGGACAGGACCTATGGCTACACCTTC
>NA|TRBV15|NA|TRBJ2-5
CATSKGFPETQYF
TGTGCCACCAGCAAAGGGTTTCCAGAGACCCAGTACTTC
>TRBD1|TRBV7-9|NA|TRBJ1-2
CASSPGQGGLSDYGYTF
TGTGCCAGCAGCCCGGGACAGGGTGGTCTGAGCGACTATGGCTACACCTTC
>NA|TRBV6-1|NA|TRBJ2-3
CASSSGHSTDTQYF
TGTGCCAGCAGCTCGGGACATTCCACAGATACGCAGTATTTT